Sequencing of this T cell receptor beta chain was carried out in a study of T cells in Graves' hyperthyroidism and ophthalmopathy. Whole-study findings and limits: From stable hyperthyroidism, ophthalmopathy was separated by a 13 V-J model.

This clonotype was detected ten times or more. Its cognate antigen is unknown. The V gene's germline CDR1 is MNHEY and CDR2 SVGAGI. The CDR3 is 14 amino acids. Trimming took off 2 bases at V and 6 bases at J, with 10 bases between the two ends. Researchers took RNA transcripts and amplified the TCR beta CDR3 regions from them. HTBI primers were employed in a first-round RT-PCR of the TCR CDR3. MiXCR, run by TCRdb on the multiplex PCR reads, gives a single entry per CDR3 protein. Of a few hundred thousand distinct CDR3 sequences listed, 15% to 20% are singletons. Patients showing uncontrolled infection, other autoimmune disease, pregnancy or lactation were ineligible. Based on clinical symptoms, serum thyroxine and TRAb, thyroid ultrasound and orbital computed tomography, diagnoses were reached.

The chain has TRBV6-5 and TRBJ2-2, with D unresolved. This clonotype originated in a woman aged 40 to 50 with Graves' ophthalmopathy. Specimen: blood. The CDR3 nucleotides read TGTGCCAGCAGTTACGGCGTTAACGCCGGGGAGCTGTTTTTT. This encodes CASSYGVNAGELFF.